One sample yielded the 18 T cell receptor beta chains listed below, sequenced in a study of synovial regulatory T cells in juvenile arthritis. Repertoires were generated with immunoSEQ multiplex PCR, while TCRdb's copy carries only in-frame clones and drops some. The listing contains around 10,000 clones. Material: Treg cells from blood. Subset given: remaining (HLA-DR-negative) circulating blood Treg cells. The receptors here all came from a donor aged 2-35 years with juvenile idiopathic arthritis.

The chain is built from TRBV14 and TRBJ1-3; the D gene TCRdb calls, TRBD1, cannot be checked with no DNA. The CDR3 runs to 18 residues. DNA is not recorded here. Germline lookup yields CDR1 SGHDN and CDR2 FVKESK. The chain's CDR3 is CASSQGPTGGFYGNTIYF.

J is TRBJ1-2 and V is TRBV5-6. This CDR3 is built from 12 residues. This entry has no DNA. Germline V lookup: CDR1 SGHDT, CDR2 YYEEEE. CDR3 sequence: CASTLEGLVSTF.

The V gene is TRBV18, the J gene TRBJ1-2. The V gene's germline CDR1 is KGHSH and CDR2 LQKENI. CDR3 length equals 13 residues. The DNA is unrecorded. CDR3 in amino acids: CASSPVPNYGYTF. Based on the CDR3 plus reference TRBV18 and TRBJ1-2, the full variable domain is NAGVMQNPRHLVRRRGQEARLRCSPMKGHSHVYWYRQLPEEGLKFMVYLQKENIIDESGMPKERFSAEFPKEGPSILRIQQVVRGDSAAYFCASSPVPNYGYTFGSGTRLTVV.

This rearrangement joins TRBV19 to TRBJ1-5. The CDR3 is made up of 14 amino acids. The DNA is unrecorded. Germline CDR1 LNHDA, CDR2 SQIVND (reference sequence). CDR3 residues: CASSIDPGFQPQHF.

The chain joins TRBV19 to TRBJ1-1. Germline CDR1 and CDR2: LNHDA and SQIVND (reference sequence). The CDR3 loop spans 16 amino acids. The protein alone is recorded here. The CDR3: CATHGRAGGLNTEAFF.

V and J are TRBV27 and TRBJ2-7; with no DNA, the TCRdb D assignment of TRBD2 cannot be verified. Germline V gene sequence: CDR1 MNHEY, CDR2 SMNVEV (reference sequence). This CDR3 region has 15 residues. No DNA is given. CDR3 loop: CASSLRGLHQYEQYF.

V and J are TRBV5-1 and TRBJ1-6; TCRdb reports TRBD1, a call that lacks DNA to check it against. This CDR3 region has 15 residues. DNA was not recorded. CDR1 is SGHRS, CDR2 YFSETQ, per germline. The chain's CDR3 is CASSLSQGRYSPLHF.

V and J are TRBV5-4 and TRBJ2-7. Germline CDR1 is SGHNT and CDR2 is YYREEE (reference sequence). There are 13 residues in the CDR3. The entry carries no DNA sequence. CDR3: CASSLGKGYEQYF.

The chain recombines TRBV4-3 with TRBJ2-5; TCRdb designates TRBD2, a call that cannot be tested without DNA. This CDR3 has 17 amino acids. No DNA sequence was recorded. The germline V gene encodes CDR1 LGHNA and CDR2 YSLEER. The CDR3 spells CASSQDLGSGGVETQYF.

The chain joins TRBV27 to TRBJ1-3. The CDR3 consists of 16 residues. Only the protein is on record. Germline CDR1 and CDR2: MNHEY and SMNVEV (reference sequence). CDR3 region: CASSLGGRWGGNTIYF.

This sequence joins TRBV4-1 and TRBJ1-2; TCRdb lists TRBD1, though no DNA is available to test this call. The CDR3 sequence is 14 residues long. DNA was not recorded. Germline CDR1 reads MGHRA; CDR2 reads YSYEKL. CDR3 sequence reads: CASSQPPLTRGYTF.

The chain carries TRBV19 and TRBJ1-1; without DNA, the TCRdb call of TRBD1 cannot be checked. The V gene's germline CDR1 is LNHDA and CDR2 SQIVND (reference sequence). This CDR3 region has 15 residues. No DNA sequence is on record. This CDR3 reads CASLPLGQGNTEAFF.

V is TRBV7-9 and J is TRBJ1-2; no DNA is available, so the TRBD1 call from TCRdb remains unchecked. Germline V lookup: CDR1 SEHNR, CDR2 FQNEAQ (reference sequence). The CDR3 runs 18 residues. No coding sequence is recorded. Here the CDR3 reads CASSLVGSQTGGADGYTF.

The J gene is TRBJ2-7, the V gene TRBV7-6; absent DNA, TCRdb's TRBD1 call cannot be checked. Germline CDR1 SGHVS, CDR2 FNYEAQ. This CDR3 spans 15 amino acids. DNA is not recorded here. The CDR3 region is CASSFLQGVRYEQYF.

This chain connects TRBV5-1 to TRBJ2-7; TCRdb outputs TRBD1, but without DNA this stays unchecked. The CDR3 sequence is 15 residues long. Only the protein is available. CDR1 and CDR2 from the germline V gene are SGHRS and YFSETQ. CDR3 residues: CASSLERGRLAEQYF.

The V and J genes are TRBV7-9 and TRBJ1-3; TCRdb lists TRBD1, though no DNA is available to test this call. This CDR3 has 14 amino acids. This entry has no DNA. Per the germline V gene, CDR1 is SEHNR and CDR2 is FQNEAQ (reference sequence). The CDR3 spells CASSFGTVGNTIYF.

The CDR3 is CASSTGLYNEQFF. The chain links TRBV14 to TRBJ2-1. The germline V gene has CDR1 SGHDN and CDR2 FVKESK. This CDR3 has 13 amino acids. The DNA sequence is not available.

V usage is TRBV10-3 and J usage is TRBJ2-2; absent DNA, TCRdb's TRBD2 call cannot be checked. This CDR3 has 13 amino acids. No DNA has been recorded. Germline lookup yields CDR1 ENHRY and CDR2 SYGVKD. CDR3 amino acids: CAIRRNSTGELFF.